Listed here is a single T cell receptor beta chain. Its specificity is not known. The sample is drawn from a study of cytomegalovirus exposure and HLA in healthy donors. Trimming at V came to 1 base and at J to 9 bases, leaving 14 bases not matched to a gene. Germline CDR1 reads LNHDA; CDR2 reads SQIVND (reference sequence). CDR3 size: 17 residues. PCR primers comprised 60 Vbeta and 13 Jbeta primers. The assay was immunoSEQ multiplex PCR, and TCRdb's table has in-frame clones only and misses some. The sample contains around 110,000 clones, approximately 70% of which appear only once. Study-level findings and limits: HLA alleles showed associations with some 15,000 TCR beta sequences in a later analysis, at a 0.05 false discovery rate. Differences between HLA loci emerged in a later analysis of TCR association rates, with DRB1 most and HLA-C fewest.

The chain couples TRBV19 to TRBJ2-1; 8 bases line up with TRBD2. The sequence was collected from a man aged 18 to 29 in good health and CMV-seronegative. Sequenced input: PBMCs. The CDR3 here is CASSIGGASGSRSEQFF. In nucleotides, the CDR3 is TGTGCCAGTAGTATAGGTGGAGCTAGCGGGTCCCGAAGTGAGCAGTTCTTC.